The 3 T cell receptor beta chains below all came from one sample that was sequenced in a study of vaccination and CD4 T cells after COVID-19. Cultured CD4+ T-cell DNA underwent Oncomine TCR Beta short-read sequencing. TCRdb passed the PCR reads through MiXCR, listing each CDR3 protein once. Of roughly 13,000 distinct CDR3 sequences listed, 29% are singletons. The treatment was: approximately 10-day PBMC culture with coronavirus spike peptide pools or control peptides (ViraFEST assay). No antigen has been assigned to these receptors. This sample comprised CD4+ T cells from blood, cultured in vitro, obtained before SARS-CoV-2 vaccination. These receptors were obtained from a human donor who received a COVID-19 vaccine.

The chain uses TRBV6-1 and TRBJ2-2; 8 positions agree with TRBD2. The CDR3 totals 16 residues. The germline V gene has CDR1 MNHNS and CDR2 SASEGT. After removal of 5 bases from V and 4 bases from J, the junction contained 9 bases not matched to a gene. The CDR3: CASSPGGAETTGELFF. The CDR3 coding sequence is TGTGCCAGCAGTCCGGGGGGGGCCGAGACCACCGGGGAGCTGTTTTTT.

This clonotype was seen a handful of times. V and J are TRBV5-1 and TRBJ2-3, with TRBD1 matching over 8 bases. V dropped 7 bases and J dropped 6; count of bases not matched to a gene: 13. This CDR3 is built from 15 residues. Germline values: CDR1 SGHRS, CDR2 YFSETQ. The CDR3 DNA is TGCGCCAGCTTTCCAACAGGGGGTTTTCGGGATACGCAGTATTTT. This translates into CASFPTGGFRDTQYF.

This chain uses TRBV7-2 with TRBJ1-2; 8 bases map to TRBD1. Germline-derived CDR1 and CDR2 are SGHTA and FQGNSA. There are 16 residues in the CDR3. J was trimmed by 6 bases and V by 4 bases; bases with no gene match: 13. CDR3 loop: CASSYRGGTGTHGYTF. The CDR3 DNA reads as TGTGCCAGCAGCTATAGAGGTGGGACAGGCACACATGGCTACACCTTC.